The 8 T cell receptor beta chains below come from one sample, sequenced in a study of T cell responses to AZD1222 COVID-19 vaccine. TCRdb keeps only in-frame clones here, not all; method: immunoSEQ multiplex PCR. The sample shows over 200,000 clones, about 95% of them seen only once. The starting material was peripheral blood, obtained 28 days after the second dose of the MenACWY control vaccine. The source is an adult who received the MenACWY meningococcal vaccine as a control.

The table lists this clone with a count of one. This chain connects TRBV30 to TRBJ2-7; 7 nucleotides align to TRBD1. The CDR3 covers 16 residues. The germline V gene encodes CDR1 GTSNPN and CDR2 SVGIG (reference sequence). The ends lost 3 bases at V and 5 bases at J; junction bases unmatched: 16. CDR3 protein: CAWSLNLFTGVHEQYF. The DNA of the CDR3 is TGTGCCTGGAGCCTCAACTTATTTACAGGGGTCCACGAGCAGTACTTC.

The V gene is TRBV7-2, the J gene TRBJ2-7, with D perhaps given as TRBD1 or TRBD2 (5 bases each). Trimming took off 2 bases at V and 2 bases at J, with 13 bases between the two ends. From germline, CDR1 is SGHTA and CDR2 FQGNSA. This CDR3 has 15 amino acids. The chain's CDR3 is CASSLSAGTAYEQYF. CDR3 DNA sequence: TGTGCCAGCAGCTTAAGCGCAGGGACGGCCTACGAGCAGTACTTC.

The V gene is TRBV5-1, the J gene TRBJ1-1; D unclear. Germline loops: CDR1 SGHRS, CDR2 YFSETQ. CDR3 length: 12 residues. Trimming pared 0 bases from V and 6 bases from J, leaving 6 bases between. Here the CDR3 reads CASSLVGSEAFF. The CDR3 coding sequence is TGCGCCAGCAGCTTGGTAGGGTCTGAAGCTTTCTTT.

The chain uses TRBV11-3 and TRBJ2-7, with TRBD1 matching over 7 bases. Germline CDR1 reads SGHNT; CDR2 reads YENEEA. V was pared by 5 bases and J by 4 bases, with 11 bases of the junction left unmatched. This CDR3 is built from 15 residues. DNA for the CDR3: TGTGCCAGCAGCGTCGGGACAGTCGGAATTTACGAGCAGTACTTC. It encodes CASSVGTVGIYEQYF.

In DNA form, the CDR3 reads TGTGCCTGGAGTCCCTGGCAAGAGACCCAGTACTTC. Its translation: CAWSPWQETQYF. The V call is TRBV30, the J call TRBJ2-5; D ambiguous. V was pared by 2 bases and J by 2 bases, with 6 bases between. This CDR3 contains 12 residues. Germline CDR1 is GTSNPN and CDR2 is SVGIG (reference sequence).

V and J are TRBV28 and TRBJ2-7; a possible D gene is TRBD2 (8 bases). This CDR3 comprises 16 residues. The V and J ends lost 2 bases and 0 bases respectively, with 14 bases between them. Germline V gene sequence: CDR1 MDHEN, CDR2 SYDVKM. The CDR3 reads CASSLVGGDSSYEQYF. The CDR3 DNA is TGTGCCAGCAGTTTAGTCGGGGGGGACAGCTCCTACGAGCAGTACTTC.

J is TRBJ1-2 and V is TRBV29-1; TRBD1 matches at 7 bases. Germline-derived CDR1 and CDR2 are SQVTM and ANQGSEA. The V gene end was trimmed by 2 bases and the J gene end by 11 bases; junction bases not matched to a gene: 8. The CDR3 covers 12 residues. CDR3 nucleotides: TGCAGCGTTGAATATTCCCAGGGGGGATACACCTTC. This sequence encodes CSVEYSQGGYTF.

This clone has more than one count but fewer than ten. The chain uses TRBV28 and TRBJ1-6, with no clear D. The V and J ends lost 2 bases and 0 bases respectively, with 11 bases between them. The CDR3 has 17 amino acids. From germline, CDR1 is MDHEN and CDR2 SYDVKM. CDR3 in amino acids: CASSLPQASSYNSPLHF. The DNA for the CDR3 is TGTGCCAGCAGTTTACCCCAGGCTAGCTCCTATAATTCACCCCTCCACTTT.